The clone carrying this T cell receptor (beta chain) came up a few times. What it binds is not known. A J-beta primer mix and a sample-barcoded 5' primer were used in a second PCR of about 7 to 12 cycles. TCRdb independently ran MiXCR on the 5' RACE reads; one entry per CDR3 protein. Of some 1.5 million distinct CDR3 sequences listed, about 28% are singletons. Between the trimmed V and J ends, which lost 1 base and 3 bases, there was a span of 13 bases. CDR1 SGHAT and CDR2 FQNNGV come from the germline V gene. The CDR3 contains 16 residues. These data come from a study of blood T cells in healthy people across ages. Study-level results: Unknown CMV status may confound age-related changes in expanded clones.

The chain couples TRBV11-2 to TRBJ2-1, with D maybe TRBD2 (5 bases). The receptor's source is a woman between 25 and 40 years old in good health. The specimen sequenced was blood. The CDR3 loop is CASSLVPRVLYNEQFF. In DNA, the CDR3 is TGTGCCAGCAGCTTAGTTCCGCGGGTACTCTACAATGAGCAGTTCTTC. The variable domain in full, completed from reference TRBV11-2 and TRBJ2-1, reads EAGVAQSPRYKIIEKRQSVAFWCNPISGHATLYWYQQILGQGPKLLIQFQNNGVVDDSQLPKDRFSAERLKGVDSTLKIQPAKLEDSAVYLCASSLVPRVLYNEQFFGPGTRLTVL.